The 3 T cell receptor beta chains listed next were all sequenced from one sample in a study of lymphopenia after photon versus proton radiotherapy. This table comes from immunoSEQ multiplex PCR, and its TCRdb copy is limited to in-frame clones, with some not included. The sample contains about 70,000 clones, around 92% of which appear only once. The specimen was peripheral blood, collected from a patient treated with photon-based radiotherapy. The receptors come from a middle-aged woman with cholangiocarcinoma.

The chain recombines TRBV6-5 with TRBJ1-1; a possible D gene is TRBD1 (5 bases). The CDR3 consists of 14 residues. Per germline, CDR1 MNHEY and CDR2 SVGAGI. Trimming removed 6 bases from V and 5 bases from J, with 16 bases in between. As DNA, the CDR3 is TGTGCCAGCAGGTATTCTCCAGGGTGGACTGAAGCTTTCTTT. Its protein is CASRYSPGWTEAFF.

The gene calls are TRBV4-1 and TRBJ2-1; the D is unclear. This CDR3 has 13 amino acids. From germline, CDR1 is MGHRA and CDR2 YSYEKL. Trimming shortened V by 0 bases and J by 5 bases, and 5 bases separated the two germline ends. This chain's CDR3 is CASSQELNNEQFF. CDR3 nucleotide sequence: TGCGCCAGCAGCCAAGAACTGAACAATGAGCAGTTCTTC.

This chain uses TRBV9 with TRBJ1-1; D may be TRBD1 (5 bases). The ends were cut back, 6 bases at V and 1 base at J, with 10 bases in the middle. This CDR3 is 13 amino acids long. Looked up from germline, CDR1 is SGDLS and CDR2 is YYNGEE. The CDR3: CASTGGPNTEAFF. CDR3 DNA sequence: TGTGCCAGCACCGGGGGACCGAACACTGAAGCTTTCTTT. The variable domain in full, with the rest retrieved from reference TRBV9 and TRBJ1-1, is DSGVTQTPKHLITATGQRVTLRCSPRSGDLSVYWYQQSLDQGLQFLIQYYNGEERAKGNILERFSAQQFPDLHSELNLSSLELGDSALYFCASTGGPNTEAFFGQGTRLTVV.